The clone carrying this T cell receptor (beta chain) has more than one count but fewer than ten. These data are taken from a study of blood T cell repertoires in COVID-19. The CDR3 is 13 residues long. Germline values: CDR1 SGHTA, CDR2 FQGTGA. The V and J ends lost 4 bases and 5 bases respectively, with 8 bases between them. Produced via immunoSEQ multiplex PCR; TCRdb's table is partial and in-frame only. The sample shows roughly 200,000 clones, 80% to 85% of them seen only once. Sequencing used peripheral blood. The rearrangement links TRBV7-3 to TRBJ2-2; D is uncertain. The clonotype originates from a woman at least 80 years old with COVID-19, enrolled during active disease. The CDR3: CASSSGETGELFF. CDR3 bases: TGTGCCAGCAGCTCGGGTGAGACCGGGGAGCTGTTTTTT.